A selection of T cell receptor beta chains follows, all from one sample in a study of shared clonotypes between healthy human individuals. Only in-frame clones appear in the TCRdb table, and some are missing; sequencing was by immunoSEQ multiplex PCR. The sample records 400,000 to 600,000 clones, approximately 94% being singletons. The source material was naive CD4+ T cells sorted from blood. All receptors derive from a woman aged 25 to 39 in good health. Each CDR3 is given with its conserved first and last residue. Each record gives: CDR3 DNA, CDR3 protein, V gene, J gene, clone size, D gene. The D gene is left open where the match is weak. Clone size is shown for a subset of rows, as once, few, many or a class of expanded clone.

TGTGCCATCAGGCTCGGGACAGGTGCTTACGAGCAGTACTTC	CAIRLGTGAYEQYF	TRBV10-3	TRBJ2-7	-	TRBD1
TGTGCCAGCAGCACGGGACTAGCACAAATCAAGGGAGAGACCCAGTACTTC	CASSTGLAQIKGETQYF	TRBV9	TRBJ2-5	-	TRBD2
TGCGCCAGCAGCCAAGCTGGGGACTACAATGAGCAGTTCTTC	CASSQAGDYNEQFF	TRBV4-1	TRBJ2-1	-	-
TGTGCCAGCTCACCGGTGGGGACAGGGATGTCCAACGTCCTGACTTTC	CASSPVGTGMSNVLTF	TRBV18	TRBJ2-6	-	TRBD1
TGTGCCAGCCGCCCGGCCCTAGTAGGCTCTGAAGCTTTCTTT	CASRPALVGSEAFF	TRBV28	TRBJ1-1	once	-
TGTGCCAGCAGACCCGGACTAGACCTACCTTACGAGCAGTACTTC	CASRPGLDLPYEQYF	TRBV9	TRBJ2-7	-	TRBD2
TGTGCCAGTAGTATACAGTCCCCAGGGGGGTTAAGCAATCAGCCCCAGCATTTT	CASSIQSPGGLSNQPQHF	TRBV19	TRBJ1-5	-	TRBD1
TGTGCCAGCATGAGGCATAGCAATCAGCCCCAGCATTTT	CASMRHSNQPQHF	TRBV6-1	TRBJ1-5	-	-
TGTGCCAGCAGACCACGCCAGGGAAGGTCCTACGAGCAGTACTTC	CASRPRQGRSYEQYF	TRBV27	TRBJ2-7	-	-
TGTGCCAGCAGTCTAGAGGACCCCTATGGCTACACCTTC	CASSLEDPYGYTF	TRBV7-9	TRBJ1-2	-	-
TGTGCCAGCAGCTCCGGGTTGTATGGCTACACCTTC	CASSSGLYGYTF	TRBV11-2	TRBJ1-2	once	-
TGTGCCAGCAGCCCCGGGACTAGCGGGAGGGTGGATGAGCAGTTCTTC	CASSPGTSGRVDEQFF	TRBV11-3	TRBJ2-1	-	TRBD2
TGTGCCAGCAGCTTGGTTAGCGGGAGTCTAACCGGGGAGCTGTTTTTT	CASSLVSGSLTGELFF	TRBV5-4	TRBJ2-2	-	TRBD2
TGTGCCAGTAAAGAACGGGACAACAACTATGGCTACACCTTC	CASKERDNNYGYTF	TRBV19	TRBJ1-2	-	-
TGTGCCAGTAGTACGACCGGGACTAGTCAAGAGACCCAGTACTTC	CASSTTGTSQETQYF	TRBV19	TRBJ2-5	-	TRBD2
TGTGCCAGCAGCCAAGTTCGGAGCTCCTACGAGCAGTACTTC	CASSQVRSSYEQYF	TRBV14	TRBJ2-7	-	-
TGTGCCAGCAGCTCTCGGACAGGGTTTCCCTACGAGCAGTACTTC	CASSSRTGFPYEQYF	TRBV5-4	TRBJ2-7	-	TRBD1
TGTGCCAGCAGCCAAGGAGGCGGGAGCTCCCACGAGCAGTACTTC	CASSQGGGSSHEQYF	TRBV4-2	TRBJ2-7	-	TRBD2
TGTGCCAGCAGTGCCCGACACAATTCCTACAATGAGCAGTTCTTC	CASSARHNSYNEQFF	TRBV2	TRBJ2-1	-	-
TGTGCCAGCTCACCCTCAAGGGGAGGGGCAATCTACGAGCAGTACTTC	CASSPSRGGAIYEQYF	TRBV18	TRBJ2-7	-	TRBD2
TGTGCCAGCAGCGTGCGGGGGGACAGGGGGCCCACCGGGGAGCTGTTTTTT	CASSVRGDRGPTGELFF	TRBV11-2	TRBJ2-2	-	TRBD1
TGTGCCAGCAGGTCCGGGACAGGCTCTGGAAACACCATATATTTT	CASRSGTGSGNTIYF	TRBV7-2	TRBJ1-3	-	TRBD1
TGTGCCAGCAGAGGAGGGACAGGCGGGGAGCAGTACTTC	CASRGGTGGEQYF	TRBV2	TRBJ2-7	-	TRBD1
TGCGCCAGCAGCTTGGGGGTCTCTGGGGCCAACGTCCTGACTTTC	CASSLGVSGANVLTF	TRBV5-1	TRBJ2-6	-	-
TGTGCCAGCAGCTTGGGACAGGGGAGAATATACAATGAGCAGTTCTTC	CASSLGQGRIYNEQFF	TRBV5-6	TRBJ2-1	-	TRBD1
TGTGCCAGCAGCTTGGTAGCGGGAGACACCTACGAGCAGTACTTC	CASSLVAGDTYEQYF	TRBV7-9	TRBJ2-7	-	TRBD2
TGCGCCAGCAGTCCGATTAGCAATCAGCCCCAGCATTTT	CASSPISNQPQHF	TRBV23-1	TRBJ1-5	-	-
TGTGCCAGCAGCTTACGATTTAACTATGGCTACACCTTC	CASSLRFNYGYTF	TRBV7-8	TRBJ1-2	-	-
TGTGCCAGCAGTCAACAGGCCTCTGGAAACACCATATATTTT	CASSQQASGNTIYF	TRBV6-5	TRBJ1-3	-	-
TGCGCCAGCAGCCAAGATCCGGGATCAGAGAAAAAGCAGTTCTTC	CASSQDPGSEKKQFF	TRBV4-1	TRBJ2-1	-	-
TGTGCCAGCAGCCAAGGAGTCGCACCACCCTACGAGCAGTACTTC	CASSQGVAPPYEQYF	TRBV5-4	TRBJ2-7	-	-
TGTGCCAGCTCACCACCGAATGGGGCGACGGAACTGTTTTTT	CASSPPNGATELFF	TRBV18	TRBJ1-4	-	-
TGTGCCAGCAGCGGGGTTATTCAGCCCCAGCATTTT	CASSGVIQPQHF	TRBV28	TRBJ1-5	-	-
TGTGCCAGCAGCACCCGGCCAACCCAAGCTGAAGCTTTCTTT	CASSTRPTQAEAFF	TRBV9	TRBJ1-1	once	-
TGCGCCAGCAGTAGACAGCTGAGCTCCTACGAGCAGTACTTC	CASSRQLSSYEQYF	TRBV10-2	TRBJ2-7	once	-
TGTGCCAGCAGCCTTACAAGAAGGGACGTTCACACCGGGGAGCTGTTTTTT	CASSLTRRDVHTGELFF	TRBV5-7	TRBJ2-2	-	-
TGTGCCAGCAGCTTACTAGAAGGGACTGAAGCTTTCTTT	CASSLLEGTEAFF	TRBV7-9	TRBJ1-1	once	-
TGTGCCAGCAGCTTGATCGGTCATAGCGGTCGGGACACCGGGGAGCTGTTTTTT	CASSLIGHSGRDTGELFF	TRBV5-6	TRBJ2-2	-	-
TGCGCCAGCAGCCAAGATCGACAGGGCGCCCTAGGCGGGGAGCTGTTTTTT	CASSQDRQGALGGELFF	TRBV4-1	TRBJ2-2	-	TRBD1
TGTGCCAGCAGTGGACAGGGTCGGAATCAGCCCCAGCATTTT	CASSGQGRNQPQHF	TRBV2	TRBJ1-5	few	TRBD1
TGTGCCAGCAGTGAAGCGGGACAGGGGCCTAACTATGGCTACACCTTC	CASSEAGQGPNYGYTF	TRBV2	TRBJ1-2	-	TRBD1
TGTGCCAGCAGCTTGTTGGGCGAGCAGTACTTC	CASSLLGEQYF	TRBV5-6	TRBJ2-7	-	-
TGTGCCAGCTCACCACCGACAGGGGGCCGCTTAGATGAGCAGTTCTTC	CASSPPTGGRLDEQFF	TRBV18	TRBJ2-1	-	TRBD1
TGTGCCAGCAGTCTAGACAGGGGGGCCTACGAGCAGTACTTC	CASSLDRGAYEQYF	TRBV6-5	TRBJ2-7	-	TRBD1
TGTGCCAGCAGTGAAACAGGAGTAGGCAACAATCAGCCCCAGCATTTT	CASSETGVGNNQPQHF	TRBV6-1	TRBJ1-5	-	-